Listed below are T cell receptor beta chains from one sample, sequenced in a study of long-term antiretroviral therapy in people with HIV. Profiling relied on immunoSEQ multiplex PCR, and the TCRdb table lists in-frame clones only, not all of them. The sample comprises about 25,000 clones, just over 85% of which are singletons, and less than 20% rests with the top ten. This specimen was unsorted PBMCs, taken 1.2 years after starting antiretroviral therapy. These receptors were taken from a man in his fifties with HIV. The CDR3 runs from the conserved cysteine through the conserved F or W. Each record gives: CDR3 DNA, CDR3 protein, CDR3 length, V gene, J gene, D gene. A D gene is named only where the DNA matches it firmly.

CDR3nt: TGCGCCAGCAGCCAAGACTGGGAGGTTCAGCCCCAGCATTTT
CDR3aa: CASSQDWEVQPQHF
len: 14
v_gene: TRBV4-3
j_gene: TRBJ1-5
d_gene: NA

CDR3nt: TGTGCCAGCAGCTTAGGTCGCGGGGTGGGAGCTGAAGCTTTCTTT
CDR3aa: CASSLGRGVGAEAFF
len: 15
v_gene: TRBV11-2
j_gene: TRBJ1-1
d_gene: NA

CDR3nt: TGTGCCAGCAGCCCTGGGACAACATACACCGGGGAGCTGTTTTTT
CDR3aa: CASSPGTTYTGELFF
len: 15
v_gene: TRBV9
j_gene: TRBJ2-2
d_gene: NA

CDR3nt: TGTGCCAGCAGCTTACCTGGCACTGAAGCTTTCTTT
CDR3aa: CASSLPGTEAFF
len: 12
v_gene: TRBV7-8
j_gene: TRBJ1-1
d_gene: NA

CDR3nt: TGTGCCAGCAGGCGAGACCCGGGGGCCGGCGGGGGTGAGCAGTTCTTC
CDR3aa: CASRRDPGAGGGEQFF
len: 16
v_gene: TRBV11-2
j_gene: TRBJ2-1
d_gene: NA

CDR3nt: TGTGCCAGCAGCTTAACGATGAACACTGAAGCTTTCTTT
CDR3aa: CASSLTMNTEAFF
len: 13
v_gene: TRBV7-3
j_gene: TRBJ1-1
d_gene: NA

CDR3nt: TGTGCCAGCAGCCCGCGCTGGGGTATTTTGAATATTGACACTGAAGCTTTCTTT
CDR3aa: CASSPRWGILNIDTEAFF
len: 18
v_gene: TRBV7-2
j_gene: TRBJ1-1
d_gene: NA

CDR3nt: TGTGCCAGCAGCTTAGCCGGGGGCGGGGGAGATACGCAGTATTTT
CDR3aa: CASSLAGGGGDTQYF
len: 15
v_gene: TRBV11-2
j_gene: TRBJ2-3
d_gene: NA

CDR3nt: TGTGCCAGCACATGGGGGTCGGGGTTGTTGAACACTGAAGCTTTCTTT
CDR3aa: CASTWGSGLLNTEAFF
len: 16
v_gene: TRBV28
j_gene: TRBJ1-1
d_gene: NA

CDR3nt: TGTGCCAGCAGTGAAAGGCGGGCCACACCTGTAAGCAATCAGCCCCAGCATTTT
CDR3aa: CASSERRATPVSNQPQHF
len: 18
v_gene: TRBV6-1
j_gene: TRBJ1-5
d_gene: NA

CDR3nt: TGTGCCAGCAGTAAGGCCCGGGGCGGATACAATGAGCAGTTCTTC
CDR3aa: CASSKARGGYNEQFF
len: 15
v_gene: TRBV6-5
j_gene: TRBJ2-1
d_gene: NA

CDR3nt: TGCGCCAGCAGCTTGGCGACAGGGTCTGAAGCTTTCTTT
CDR3aa: CASSLATGSEAFF
len: 13
v_gene: TRBV5-1
j_gene: TRBJ1-1
d_gene: TRBD1

CDR3nt: TGTGCCAGCAGCCCTGCCGGGACGTCCTCCTACGAGCAGTACTTC
CDR3aa: CASSPAGTSSYEQYF
len: 15
v_gene: TRBV5-4
j_gene: TRBJ2-7
d_gene: NA

CDR3nt: TGTGCCAGCTCTGCCCATCCAACTAATGAAAAACTGTTTTTT
CDR3aa: CASSAHPTNEKLFF
len: 14
v_gene: TRBV2
j_gene: TRBJ1-4
d_gene: NA

CDR3nt: TGTGCCAGCAGTTTACGGTGGCTCTCTGGAAACACCATATATTTT
CDR3aa: CASSLRWLSGNTIYF
len: 15
v_gene: TRBV27
j_gene: TRBJ1-3
d_gene: NA

CDR3nt: TGTGCCAGCAGCCAGAGTCGGAGCTATGGCTACACCTTC
CDR3aa: CASSQSRSYGYTF
len: 13
v_gene: TRBV7-9
j_gene: TRBJ1-2
d_gene: NA

CDR3nt: TGCGCCAGCAGTCCCAATACCGGGGAGCTGTTTTTT
CDR3aa: CASSPNTGELFF
len: 12
v_gene: TRBV10-1
j_gene: TRBJ2-2
d_gene: NA

CDR3nt: TGTGCCTGGTACGGCCTGCGGTCTGGAAACACCATATATTTT
CDR3aa: CAWYGLRSGNTIYF
len: 14
v_gene: TRBV30
j_gene: TRBJ1-3
d_gene: NA

CDR3nt: TGTGCCAGCAGCCCCCGACAATTCGCCATCTACGAGCAGTACTTC
CDR3aa: CASSPRQFAIYEQYF
len: 15
v_gene: TRBV9
j_gene: TRBJ2-7
d_gene: NA

CDR3nt: TGTGCCAGCAGTTTTAGTAGTTTTTTGGGGTCCACTGAAGCTTTCTTT
CDR3aa: CASSFSSFLGSTEAFF
len: 16
v_gene: TRBV27
j_gene: TRBJ1-1
d_gene: NA

CDR3nt: TGTGCCAGCTCACCGGCCACCTCTGAAGCTTTCTTT
CDR3aa: CASSPATSEAFF
len: 12
v_gene: TRBV18
j_gene: TRBJ1-1
d_gene: NA